The clone carrying this T cell receptor (beta chain) was found once. This sample stems from a study of T cell changes during pregnancy in multiple sclerosis. V gave up 2 bases and J gave up 4 bases; unmatched junction bases: 12. This CDR3 spans 17 amino acids. The germline V gene encodes CDR1 SGHKS and CDR2 YYEKEE (reference sequence). Only in-frame clones appear in the TCRdb table, and some are missing; sequencing was by immunoSEQ multiplex PCR. The sample lists 60,000 to 70,000 clones; 90% to 95% were seen once. This sequence was found in a female donor in good health, enrolled as a control in a pregnancy study. The sample was peripheral blood, taken in the third trimester of pregnancy. The rearrangement links TRBV5-5 to TRBJ1-5; 7 nucleotides match TRBD1. DNA for the CDR3: TGTGCCAGCAGCTTCCGAACAGGGGACGACCTAAATCAGCCCCAGCATTTT. Translation gives CASSFRTGDDLNQPQHF.